What follows are 18 T cell receptor beta chains derived from one specimen sequenced in a study of cytomegalovirus exposure and HLA in healthy donors. This PCR relied on a set of 60 Vbeta primers and 13 Jbeta primers. Data came from immunoSEQ multiplex PCR; TCRdb stores just in-frame clones and leaves some out. The table has some 140,000 clones, 79% seen once; the top ten hold more than 0.95%. The sequenced sample was PBMCs. Every receptor here comes from a man between 18 and 35 years old in good health and CMV-seronegative.

The chain couples TRBV4-1 to TRBJ2-2; the D is unclear. The CDR3 length is 14 residues. The V gene lost 0 bases and the J gene lost 6 bases, with 8 bases spanning the gap. The germline gives CDR1 MGHRA, CDR2 YSYEKL. As DNA, the CDR3 is TGCGCCAGCAGCCAAGATTTTGGAGCCGGGGAGCTGTTTTTT. Protein sequence: CASSQDFGAGELFF.

The chain has TRBV6-5 and TRBJ1-1, with D unresolved. The CDR3 spans 14 residues. V dropped 2 bases and J dropped 1 base, with 8 bases sitting between them. Germline CDR1 is MNHEY and CDR2 is SVGAGI. The CDR3 nucleotides read TGTGCCAGCAGTTACCGGGGAGCGAACACTGAAGCTTTCTTT. This translates into CASSYRGANTEAFF.

This rearrangement joins TRBV10-2 to TRBJ1-1; 8 positions agree with TRBD1. V lost 6 bases to trimming and J lost 7 bases; unmatched junction nucleotides: 10. The CDR3 runs 14 residues. Germline V lookup: CDR1 WSHSY, CDR2 SAAADI. The CDR3 nucleotides read TGCGCCAGCAGGAGTGGACAGGGAGGATTTGAAGCTTTCTTT. This sequence encodes CASRSGQGGFEAFF.

The chain employs TRBV6-6 and TRBJ1-2; tentatively, D is TRBD1 (5 bases). Between the trimmed V and J ends, which lost 5 bases and 3 bases, there was a span of 13 bases. The germline V gene has CDR1 MNHNY and CDR2 SVGAGI (reference sequence). The CDR3 spans 14 residues. The CDR3 coding sequence is TGTGCCAGCAGTCTGGAGGGGCCCCACTATGGCTACACCTTC. Amino acid sequence: CASSLEGPHYGYTF.

The rearrangement uses TRBV5-1 and TRBJ1-1, with a tentative D call TRBD1 (5 bases). V shed 3 bases and J shed 3 bases, with 15 bases lying between them. CDR1 and CDR2 (germline): SGHRS, YFSETQ. The CDR3 consists of 15 residues. The CDR3 loop is CASSWRGGGDTEAFF. The CDR3 nucleotides are TGCGCCAGCAGCTGGCGGGGGGGTGGAGACACTGAAGCTTTCTTT.

The chain links TRBV9 to TRBJ2-1, with 10 positions matching TRBD2. Trimming took 3 bases from V and 0 from J; bases not matched to a gene: 15. Germline loops: CDR1 SGDLS, CDR2 YYNGEE. The CDR3 is 20 residues long. The CDR3, as DNA: TGTGCCAGCAGCGGACCTGGTCTAGCGGGGGCCTCACCCTCCTACAATGAGCAGTTCTTC. Translated: CASSGPGLAGASPSYNEQFF.

The chain joins TRBV5-7 to TRBJ1-3; D remains ambiguous. TRBV5-7 belongs to the ORF category, with a function that is uncertain. This CDR3 is built from 17 residues. Trimming took 0 bases from V and 0 from J, leaving 13 bases between them. The CDR3 bases are TGTGCCAGCAGCTTGGAAGACGACTCGGACTCTGGAAACACCATATATTTT. Translation gives CASSLEDDSDSGNTIYF.

The J gene is TRBJ2-1, the V gene TRBV9, with TRBD2 matching over 11 bases. Germline trimming cut 0 bases from V and 14 bases from J; bases unmatched to any gene: 10. The CDR3 totals 15 residues. The germline V gene has CDR1 SGDLS and CDR2 YYNGEE. The CDR3: CASSVAGSGGEVEFF. The CDR3 bases are TGTGCCAGCAGCGTAGCTGGTAGCGGGGGGGAAGTGGAGTTCTTC.

The chain employs TRBV30 and TRBJ2-4; the match to TRBD1 covers 8 bases. Germline V CDR1 and CDR2: GTSNPN, SVGIG (reference sequence). Trimming removed 3 bases from V and 0 bases from J; junction bases left unmatched: 10. The CDR3 totals 17 residues. The CDR3 DNA is TGTGCCTGGAGCCGGGACAGGAGGGAAGGAGCCAAAAACATTCAGTACTTC. Translating gives CAWSRDRREGAKNIQYF.

The V gene is TRBV9, the J gene TRBJ2-1, with TRBD1 as a possible D gene (6 bases). CDR1 is SGDLS and CDR2 is YYNGEE in the germline V gene. Trimming removed 0 bases from V and 10 bases from J, with 17 bases in between. CDR3 size: 15 residues. The CDR3 protein is CASSVVARGSDEQFF. The CDR3 DNA follows: TGTGCCAGCAGCGTAGTAGCCAGGGGAAGCGACGAGCAGTTCTTC.

The rearrangement joins TRBV9 to TRBJ1-1; a possible D gene is TRBD1 (5 bases). V lost 4 bases and J lost 4, with 14 bases in between. Germline lookup yields CDR1 SGDLS and CDR2 YYNGEE. This CDR3 region has 14 residues. The CDR3 spells CASSPSSRGTEAFF. The CDR3, as DNA: TGTGCCAGCAGCCCAAGTTCAAGGGGCACTGAAGCTTTCTTT.

This chain links TRBV7-9 with TRBJ1-1; D uncertain. Looked up from germline, CDR1 is SEHNR and CDR2 is FQNEAQ (reference sequence). V shed 5 bases and J shed 7 bases, with 26 bases lying between them. This CDR3 contains 17 residues. In DNA form, the CDR3 reads TGTGCCAGCAGCCTTCCAAACGAACTTTACATGCGGGGTGAAGCTTTCTTT. It encodes CASSLPNELYMRGEAFF.

A word on this clone: At one of its ends the junction is not consistent with the germline gene, which may arise from a read error. J is TRBJ2-1 and V is TRBV30; 7 nucleotides align to TRBD2. There are 15 residues in the CDR3. Germline CDR1 GTSNPN, CDR2 SVGIG (reference sequence). DNA for the CDR3: TGTGCCTGGTTCCTTGAGGAGCGGGGCCACAATGGGCAGTTCTTC. It yields the protein CAWFLEERGHNGQFF.

The chain carries TRBV4-1 and TRBJ2-3, with 7 bases that match TRBD2. CDR3 size: 15 residues. V was clipped by 1 base and J by 1 base; unmatched bases: 2. Germline V lookup: CDR1 MGHRA, CDR2 YSYEKL. For the CDR3, the DNA is TGCGCCAGCAGCCAAGCCAGCGGGGGCACAGATACGCAGTATTTT. It translates to CASSQASGGTDTQYF.

As regards this clone: Distinct nucleotide sequences in the sample also encode this CDR3. The chain is built from TRBV5-1 and TRBJ1-2, with TRBD1 as a possible D gene (6 bases). In germline, CDR1 is SGHRS, CDR2 YFSETQ. The V end was cut by 5 bases, the J end by 8 bases, with 13 bases between. This CDR3 is 12 amino acids long. The CDR3 DNA reads as TGCGCCAGCAGTTCCGGACAGAGGGGCTACACCTTC. Protein sequence: CASSSGQRGYTF.

The chain recombines TRBV6-1 with TRBJ1-4; D ambiguous. Germline CDR1 reads MNHNS; CDR2 reads SASEGT. The ends were cut back, 7 bases at V and 5 bases at J, with 14 bases in the middle. The CDR3 consists of 14 residues. In nucleotides, the CDR3 is TGTGCCAGCAACAGAGACCGGTTAAATGAAAAACTGTTTTTT. Residues: CASNRDRLNEKLFF.

This chain connects TRBV25-1 to TRBJ2-3; D perhaps matches TRBD1 (6 bases). This CDR3 comprises 14 residues. The V and J ends lost 4 bases and 8 bases respectively, with 16 bases between them. The germline gives CDR1 MGHDK, CDR2 SYGVNS. The CDR3 loop is CASSGPGQIGTQYF. CDR3 DNA: TGTGCCAGCAGTGGACCCGGACAGATCGGTACGCAGTATTTT.

This clone was seen only a few times. This chain links TRBV5-8 with TRBJ1-1; TRBD1 might be the D (5 bases). CDR1 is SGHTS and CDR2 is YDEGEE in the germline V gene. V was pared by 2 bases and J by 7 bases, with 15 bases between. The CDR3 sequence is 14 residues long. CDR3 sequence: CASSFRGGRNEAFF. The CDR3 nucleotides are TGTGCCAGCAGCTTTCGGGGGGGGAGAAATGAAGCTTTCTTT.